These 24 T cell receptor beta chains were sequenced from one sample in a study of beta chain features in type 1 diabetes. The entirety of the isolated RNA underwent reverse transcription, so expressed TCRB transcripts were sequenced. Assay: immunoSEQ multiplex PCR; the TCRdb copy retains only in-frame clones and omits some. The data hold hundreds of thousands of clones, with about 15% observed a single time. The sequenced sample was naive CD4+ T cells from blood. The origin of the receptors is a man aged 25-45 years in good health.

The rearrangement joins TRBV25-1 to TRBJ1-5, with D hard to call. V was pared by 2 bases and J by 10 bases, with 12 bases between. This CDR3 is 13 amino acids long. Per germline, CDR1 MGHDK and CDR2 SYGVNS. The CDR3 nucleotides are TGTGCCAGCAGTGAAACGTCGGGATTACCCCAGCATTTT. Its protein product is CASSETSGLPQHF.

The chain uses TRBV20-1 and TRBJ2-1, with unresolved D. V was trimmed by 3 bases and J by 5 bases, leaving 5 bases between them. The CDR3 is 11 residues long. Germline CDR1 and CDR2: DFQATT and SNEGSKA (reference sequence). CDR3 DNA: TGCAGTGCTAGTCAGGACAATGAGCAGTTCTTC. Its translation: CSASQDNEQFF.

J is TRBJ1-6 and V is TRBV29-1; 7 bases align to TRBD1. Trimming removed 7 bases from V and 8 bases from J; junction bases left unmatched: 8. This CDR3 has 13 amino acids. Germline V gives CDR1 SQVTM, CDR2 ANQGSEA. The CDR3 DNA is TGCAGCGCACAGGGGACGGGGGATTCACCCCTCCACTTT. Protein sequence: CSAQGTGDSPLHF.

The chain links TRBV6-6 to TRBJ1-5; D might be TRBD1 (6 bases). CDR1 and CDR2 from the germline V gene are MNHNY and SVGAGI (reference sequence). Trimming stripped 2 bases from V and 5 bases from J, with 10 bases between. This CDR3 is 14 amino acids long. CDR3 bases: TGTGCCAGCAGTTACAGGGGGGGTTATCAGCCCCAGCATTTT. Its translation: CASSYRGGYQPQHF.

This clone was detected only a few times. The CDR3 region is CASSISPHYGYTF. As DNA, the CDR3 is TGTGCCAGTAGTATATCTCCGCACTATGGCTACACCTTC. This chain joins TRBV19 and TRBJ1-2, with no clear D. V was clipped by 2 bases and J by 3 bases, with 7 bases between them. The CDR3 covers 13 residues. The germline gives CDR1 LNHDA, CDR2 SQIVND (reference sequence). The full variable domain, in which reference TRBV19 and TRBJ1-2 provide the parts outside the CDR3, is DGGITQSPKYLFRKEGQNVTLSCEQNLNHDAMYWYRQDPGQGLRLIYYSQIVNDFQKGDIAEGYSVSREKKESFPLTVTSAQKNPTAFYLCASSISPHYGYTFGSGTRLTVV.

V and J are TRBV6-6 and TRBJ2-5; 7 bases agree with TRBD1. This CDR3 is 13 amino acids long. Germline CDR1 reads MNHNY; CDR2 reads SVGAGI (reference sequence). J was trimmed by 5 bases and V by 2 bases; bases with no gene match: 2. DNA for the CDR3: TGTGCCAGCAGTTACGGGACAGTTGAGACCCAGTACTTC. It translates to CASSYGTVETQYF.

In its sample, this clone was seen a few times. J is TRBJ2-7 and V is TRBV6-6; D unresolved. The CDR3 contains 12 residues. The germline gives CDR1 MNHNY, CDR2 SVGAGI (reference sequence). The germline V and J ends were trimmed by 2 bases and 4 bases, with 6 bases remaining between them. The CDR3 loop is CASSYREYEQYF. CDR3 bases: TGTGCCAGCAGTTACAGGGAATACGAGCAGTACTTC.

The V and J genes are TRBV19 and TRBJ2-1; D not certain. In germline, CDR1 is LNHDA, CDR2 SQIVND (reference sequence). The CDR3 has 12 amino acids. Trimming stripped 6 bases from V and 8 bases from J, with 11 bases between. CDR3 loop: CASRRRQDEQFF. CDR3 DNA: TGTGCCAGTAGAAGACGGCAAGATGAGCAGTTCTTC.

This clone was detected only a few times. This chain links TRBV5-1 with TRBJ2-3; D uncertain. Germline V gene lookup returns CDR1 SGHRS and CDR2 YFSETQ. The CDR3 is 14 amino acids. The V and J ends lost 6 bases and 2 bases respectively, with 13 bases between them. This chain's CDR3 is CASTVGGPTDTQYF. CDR3 DNA sequence: TGCGCCAGCACCGTGGGTGGTCCCACAGATACGCAGTATTTT.

This clone is a singleton in its sample. The chain links TRBV9 to TRBJ2-3, with TRBD2 matching over 11 bases. The germline V gene has CDR1 SGDLS and CDR2 YYNGEE. J was trimmed by 2 bases and V by 0 bases; bases with no gene match: 5. The CDR3 sequence is 17 residues long. CDR3 bases: TGTGCCAGCAGCGTAGATCCTAGCGGGAGGATCACAGATACGCAGTATTTT. Translated: CASSVDPSGRITDTQYF.

This clone was seen a handful of times. The rearrangement uses TRBV6-5 and TRBJ2-7; TRBD1 matches 7 bases. With 5 bases clipped from V and 3 bases from J, the junction kept 4 bases outside the gene matches. This CDR3 has 13 amino acids. Germline assignment: CDR1 MNHEY and CDR2 SVGAGI. The CDR3 here is CASSRDSGYEQYV. The CDR3 DNA follows: TGTGCCAGCAGTAGGGACAGCGGCTACGAGCAGTACGTC.

This chain connects TRBV7-3 to TRBJ2-3, with a weak D call TRBD2 (5 bases). Germline V gene sequence: CDR1 SGHTA, CDR2 FQGTGA. With 2 bases removed from V and 0 bases from J, the gap between germline ends came to 9 bases. The length of the CDR3 is 15 residues. The CDR3 sequence: CASSLGRVSTDTQYF. The CDR3 DNA reads TGTGCCAGCAGCTTAGGGCGGGTTAGCACAGATACGCAGTATTTT.

This clone was observed a handful of times. V gene TRBV9 combines with J gene TRBJ2-7; the match to TRBD1 covers 8 bases. The CDR3 loop spans 14 amino acids. CDR1 and CDR2 from the germline V gene are SGDLS and YYNGEE. After removal of 4 bases from V and 2 bases from J, the junction contained 5 bases not matched to a gene. The CDR3 spells CASSTDRVTYEQYF. CDR3 DNA: TGTGCCAGCAGCACGGACAGGGTTACCTACGAGCAGTACTTC.

This clone occurred a few times. The rearrangement uses TRBV15 and TRBJ2-3, with 10 bases aligning to TRBD2. V lost 0 bases, J lost 4 bases, and 4 bases stayed unmatched. CDR1 is LNHNV, CDR2 YYDKDF, per germline (reference sequence). The CDR3 contains 16 residues. CDR3: CATSRDPSGRPDTQYF. The CDR3 DNA reads TGTGCCACCAGCAGAGATCCTAGCGGGAGACCAGATACGCAGTATTTT.

This clone was detected only a few times. This chain connects TRBV7-2 to TRBJ2-3; D gene ambiguous. The CDR3 consists of 13 residues. Trimming took 6 bases from V and 1 from J, leaving 8 bases between them. The germline V gene has CDR1 SGHTA and CDR2 FQGNSA. For the CDR3, the DNA is TGTGCCAGCAGGGGCAGCGGCACAGATACGCAGTATTTT. This sequence encodes CASRGSGTDTQYF.

This clone showed up just a few times. The chain joins TRBV18 to TRBJ1-1; D gene unclear. CDR3 length: 14 residues. Germline V CDR1 and CDR2: KGHSH, LQKENI. Deletions cut 0 bases from V and 6 bases from J, with 11 bases between. The CDR3 sequence: CASSPPNGEAEAFF. CDR3 DNA: TGTGCCAGCTCACCACCTAATGGGGAAGCTGAAGCTTTCTTT.

J is TRBJ2-2 and V is TRBV2; possibly TRBD2 for D (5 bases). Germline CDR1 is SNHLY and CDR2 is FYNNEI. The V end lost 1 base, the J end lost 6 bases, and 6 bases lay between the germline ends. This CDR3 comprises 13 residues. Here the CDR3 reads CASSEVRAGELFF. CDR3 DNA sequence: TGTGCCAGCAGTGAAGTGAGGGCCGGGGAGCTGTTTTTT.

The chain uses TRBV15 and TRBJ2-3; 10 bases line up with TRBD2. CDR1 is LNHNV and CDR2 is YYDKDF in the germline V gene (reference sequence). The V segment lost 5 bases and the J segment 6 bases; nucleotides outside the gene matches: 14. This CDR3 is 17 amino acids long. The CDR3 is CATSVGLSGGALDTQYF. For the CDR3, the DNA is TGTGCCACCAGCGTCGGCTTGAGCGGGGGGGCCTTGGATACGCAGTATTTT.

This clone came up a few times. The V call is TRBV6-1, the J call TRBJ2-1; D could derive from TRBD1 or TRBD2 (5 bases each). There are 15 residues in the CDR3. CDR1 and CDR2 from the germline V gene are MNHNS and SASEGT. V gave up 7 bases and J gave up 6 bases, with 19 bases separating them. Written as DNA, the CDR3 is TGTGCCAGCACCCGGGACGGGAACATCTTCAATGAGCAGTTCTTC. This sequence encodes CASTRDGNIFNEQFF.

This clone was seen many times. The chain recombines TRBV30 with TRBJ2-7; 10 bases map to TRBD1. The CDR3 runs 14 residues. The V and J ends lost 4 bases and 9 bases, in that order; junction bases with no gene match: 12. CDR1 GTSNPN and CDR2 SVGIG come from the germline V gene (reference sequence). CDR3 DNA sequence: TGTGCCTGGAAGCCGGGACAGGGGAGGAGAGGGCAGTACGTC. Its translation is CAWKPGQGRRGQYV.

Turning to this clone: This sample also contains other DNA sequences that code for the same CDR3. The chain carries TRBV29-1 and TRBJ1-5; D ambiguous. V gave up 7 bases and J gave up 6 bases, with 13 bases separating them. The CDR3 length is 12 residues. Germline loops: CDR1 SQVTM, CDR2 ANQGSEA. The CDR3 region is CSAALSGQPQHF. The CDR3 DNA follows: TGCAGCGCAGCATTAAGCGGTCAGCCCCAGCATTTT.

In this sample, this clone turned up a few times. The V call is TRBV5-6, the J call TRBJ1-1, with D possibly TRBD1 on 5 matching bases. The V end was cut by 0 bases, the J end by 6 bases, with 9 bases between. This CDR3 region has 13 residues. Germline V gives CDR1 SGHDT, CDR2 YYEEEE. The CDR3 DNA follows: TGTGCCAGCAGCTTGGCCAGGGCGGCTGAAGCTTTCTTT. Its protein is CASSLARAAEAFF.

This clone has just a few counts. This chain connects TRBV7-2 to TRBJ2-7; possible D gene TRBD1, 6 bases. This CDR3 comprises 16 residues. Germline V CDR1 and CDR2: SGHTA, FQGNSA. V gave up 4 bases and J gave up 0 bases, with 16 bases separating them. CDR3 nucleotide sequence: TGTGCCAGCAGCTCTGCCGGGACACACAACTCCTACGAGCAGTACTTC. Translating gives CASSSAGTHNSYEQYF.

The chain couples TRBV4-3 to TRBJ2-1; D call uncertain. The CDR3 runs 15 residues. The V end lost 0 bases, the J end lost 5 bases, and 11 bases lay between the germline ends. The germline V gene has CDR1 LGHNA and CDR2 YSLEER. The CDR3 coding sequence is TGCGCCAGCAGCCAAGATCCGGTTCCGGACAATGAGCAGTTCTTC. Protein sequence: CASSQDPVPDNEQFF.